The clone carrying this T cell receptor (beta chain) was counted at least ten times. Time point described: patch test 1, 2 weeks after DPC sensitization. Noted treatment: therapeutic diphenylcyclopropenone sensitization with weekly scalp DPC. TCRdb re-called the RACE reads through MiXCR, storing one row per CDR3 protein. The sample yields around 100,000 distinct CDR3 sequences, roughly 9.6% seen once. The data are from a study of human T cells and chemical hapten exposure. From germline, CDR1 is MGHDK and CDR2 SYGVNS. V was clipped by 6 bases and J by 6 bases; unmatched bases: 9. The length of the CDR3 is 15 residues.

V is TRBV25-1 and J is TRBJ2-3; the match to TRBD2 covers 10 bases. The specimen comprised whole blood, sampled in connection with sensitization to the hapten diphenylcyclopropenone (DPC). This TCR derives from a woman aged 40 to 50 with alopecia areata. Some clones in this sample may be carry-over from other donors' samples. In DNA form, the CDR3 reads TGTGCCAGCAGCCCCCTAGCGGGGGCGGGGGATACGCAGTATTTT. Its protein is CASSPLAGAGDTQYF.